The entry that follows covers one T cell receptor beta chain sequence. What it binds is unknown. Method: immunoSEQ multiplex PCR; TCRdb's copy keeps in-frame clones and lacks some. In the table there are around 130,000 clones, approximately 91% of which are singletons. The data originate from a study of CD4+ T cells in melanoma. Study-wide points: Neoantigen-specific CD4+ T cells in melanoma reportedly had diverse differentiation states.

V gave up 1 base and J gave up 1 base; unmatched junction bases: 6. Germline V CDR1 and CDR2: LNHNV, YYDKDF (reference sequence). The CDR3 has 17 residues. The gene calls are TRBV15 and TRBJ2-3, with TRBD2 matching over 9 bases. This TCR came from a human donor with melanoma. CDR3 in amino acids: CATSRGIERGGTDTQYF. The CDR3 DNA reads TGTGCCACCAGCAGAGGGATCGAGCGGGGGGGCACAGATACGCAGTATTTT.